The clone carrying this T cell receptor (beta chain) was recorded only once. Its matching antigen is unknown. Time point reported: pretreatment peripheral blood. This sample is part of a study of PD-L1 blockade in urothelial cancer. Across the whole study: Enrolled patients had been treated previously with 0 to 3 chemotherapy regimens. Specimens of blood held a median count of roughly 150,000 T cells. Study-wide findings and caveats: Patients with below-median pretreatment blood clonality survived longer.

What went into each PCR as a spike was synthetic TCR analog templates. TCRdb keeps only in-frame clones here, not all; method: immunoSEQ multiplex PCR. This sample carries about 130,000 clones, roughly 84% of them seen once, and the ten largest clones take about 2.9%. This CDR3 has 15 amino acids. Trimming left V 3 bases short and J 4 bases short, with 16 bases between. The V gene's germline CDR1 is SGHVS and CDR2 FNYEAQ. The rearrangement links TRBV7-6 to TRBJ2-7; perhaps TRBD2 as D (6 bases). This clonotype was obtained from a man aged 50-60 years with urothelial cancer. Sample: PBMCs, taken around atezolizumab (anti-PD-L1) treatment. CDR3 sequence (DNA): TGTGCCAGCAGCTTGAGGAGTGGCGGGATGTACGAGCAGTACTTC. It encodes CASSLRSGGMYEQYF.